This paragraph covers one T cell receptor (beta chain) sequence. Per the original data handling: The assay estimated nucleated cells by amplifying reference gene primers. Clones were read by immunoSEQ multiplex PCR, and TCRdb kept only the in-frame ones, dropping some. The V and J calls and clone size were taken over from that table, and D and trimming were inferred from the DNA. The table records approximately 46,000 clones, around 87% of them present only once. The data stem from a study of blood T cell repertoires in COVID-19. Study summary: Collection of acute and convalescent COVID-19 samples took place in the United States, Italy and Spain. The analysed material was cDNA or gDNA that came from T cells, B-cell-depleted T cells, or PBMCs.

This CDR3 is 15 amino acids long. Per germline, CDR1 ENHRY and CDR2 SYGVKD. Trimming cost V 10 bases and J 6 bases; bases outside gene matches: 17. The clonotype comes from a man in his fifties with active COVID-19. Input material: peripheral blood. The V gene is TRBV10-3, the J gene TRBJ1-1; 7 nucleotides agree with TRBD1. The CDR3 DNA reads as TGTGCCAGCGCACAGGGGACCTACACCGGACCTGAAGCTTTCTTT. This gives the protein CASAQGTYTGPEAFF.